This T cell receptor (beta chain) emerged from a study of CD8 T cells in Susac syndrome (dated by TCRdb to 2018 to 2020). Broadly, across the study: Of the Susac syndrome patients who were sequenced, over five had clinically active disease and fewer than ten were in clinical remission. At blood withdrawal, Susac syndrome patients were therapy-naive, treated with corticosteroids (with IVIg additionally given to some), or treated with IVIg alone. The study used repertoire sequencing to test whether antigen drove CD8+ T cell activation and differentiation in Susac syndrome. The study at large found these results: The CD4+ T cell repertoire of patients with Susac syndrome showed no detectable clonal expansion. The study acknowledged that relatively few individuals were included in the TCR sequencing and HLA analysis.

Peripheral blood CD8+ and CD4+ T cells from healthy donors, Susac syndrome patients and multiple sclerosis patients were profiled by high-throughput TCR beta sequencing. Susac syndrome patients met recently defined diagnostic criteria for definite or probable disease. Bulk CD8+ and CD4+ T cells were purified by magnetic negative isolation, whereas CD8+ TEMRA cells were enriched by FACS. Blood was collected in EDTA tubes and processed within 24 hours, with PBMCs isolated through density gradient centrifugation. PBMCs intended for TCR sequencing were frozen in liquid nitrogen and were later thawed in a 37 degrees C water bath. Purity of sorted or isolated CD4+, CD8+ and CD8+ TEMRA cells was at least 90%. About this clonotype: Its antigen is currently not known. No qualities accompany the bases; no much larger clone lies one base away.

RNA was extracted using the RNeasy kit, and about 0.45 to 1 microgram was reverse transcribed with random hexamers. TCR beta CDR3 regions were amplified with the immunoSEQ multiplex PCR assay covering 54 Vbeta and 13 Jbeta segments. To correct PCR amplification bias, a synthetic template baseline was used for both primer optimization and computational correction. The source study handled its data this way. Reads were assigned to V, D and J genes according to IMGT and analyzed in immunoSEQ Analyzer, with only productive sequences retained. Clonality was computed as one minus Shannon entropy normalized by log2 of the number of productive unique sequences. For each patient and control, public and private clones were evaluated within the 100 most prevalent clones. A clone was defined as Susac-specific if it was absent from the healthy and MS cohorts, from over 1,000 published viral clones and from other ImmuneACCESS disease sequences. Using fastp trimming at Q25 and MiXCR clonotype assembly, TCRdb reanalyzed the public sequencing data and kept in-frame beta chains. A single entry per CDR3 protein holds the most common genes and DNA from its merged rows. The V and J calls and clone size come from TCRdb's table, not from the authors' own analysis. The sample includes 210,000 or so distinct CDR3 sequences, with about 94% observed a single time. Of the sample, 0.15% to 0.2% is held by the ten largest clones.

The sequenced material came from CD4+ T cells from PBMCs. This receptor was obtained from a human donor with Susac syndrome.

The CDR3 reads CATSDFSGGTYNEQFF. At the DNA level, the sequence is TGTGCCACCAGTGACTTTAGCGGGGGGACCTACAATGAGCAGTTCTTC. The chain employs TRBV24-1 and TRBJ2-1; a stretch of 10 junction bases matches TRBD2. The CDR3, from cysteine to phenylalanine, totals 16 residues. The sequence is cut down to CDR3 DNA, 48 bases in frame from base 1. Trimmed from V: 4 bases; trimmed from J: 2 bases; junction bases lacking a gene match: 4. CDR1 and CDR2, per the germline V gene, are KGHDR and SFDVKD.